One and the same sample provided the 13 T cell receptor beta chains below, sequenced in a study of cytomegalovirus exposure and HLA in healthy donors. Profiled with immunoSEQ multiplex PCR; TCRdb holds only in-frame clones, not every one. The sample includes about 270,000 clones, roughly 85% of them seen just once. The sample taken for sequencing was PBMCs. Receptors originate from a woman between 18 and 29 years old in good health and CMV-seronegative.

Here the CDR3 DNA reads TGTGCTAGTGGTCCCAGGGTTGGGGCCTACGAGCAGTACTTC. Translation gives CASGPRVGAYEQYF. The rearrangement joins TRBV12-5 to TRBJ2-7, with D tentatively TRBD1 (5 bases). The germline CDR1 and CDR2 sequences are LGHNT and FRNRAP. V lost 5 bases and J lost 2, with 13 bases in between. The CDR3 totals 14 residues.

This rearrangement joins TRBV7-8 to TRBJ1-1; D unresolved. The germline V and J ends were trimmed by 4 bases and 1 base, with 10 bases remaining between them. Per the germline V gene, CDR1 is SGHVS and CDR2 is FQNEAQ. The CDR3 runs to 14 residues. The CDR3 reads CASSYYGRNTEAFF. The CDR3 DNA reads TGTGCCAGCAGCTACTACGGCAGGAACACTGAAGCTTTCTTT. Filled out from reference TRBV7-8 and TRBJ1-1, the complete variable domain reads GAGVSQSPRYKVAKRGQDVALRCDPISGHVSLFWYQQALGQGPEFLTYFQNEAQLDKSGLPSDRFFAERPEGSVSTLKIQRTQQEDSAVYLCASSYYGRNTEAFFGQGTRLTVV.

The V call is TRBV28, the J call TRBJ1-1; a possible D gene is TRBD1 (5 bases). Trimming pared 0 bases from V and 4 bases from J, leaving 12 bases between. Germline values: CDR1 MDHEN, CDR2 SYDVKM. The CDR3 loop spans 15 amino acids. The CDR3 bases are TGTGCCAGCAGTTTATGGGGGCTGGAGACCACTGAAGCTTTCTTT. Protein sequence: CASSLWGLETTEAFF.

The chain couples TRBV7-9 to TRBJ2-3, with no clear D. The germline V gene has CDR1 SEHNR and CDR2 FQNEAQ (reference sequence). The length of the CDR3 is 13 residues. The V end was cut by 5 bases, the J end by 6 bases, with 12 bases between. The CDR3 here is CASSTDSLDTQYF. Written as DNA, the CDR3 is TGTGCCAGCAGCACCGACTCTTTGGATACGCAGTATTTT.

The chain is built from TRBV30 and TRBJ2-7; maybe TRBD1 (5 bases). CDR1 and CDR2 (germline): GTSNPN, SVGIG (reference sequence). The CDR3 runs 12 residues. With 4 bases removed from V and 5 bases from J, the gap between germline ends came to 12 bases. The CDR3 reads CAWTDRLHEQYF. The CDR3 DNA is TGTGCCTGGACCGACAGACTCCACGAGCAGTACTTC.

The count of this clone is one. The chain carries TRBV5-1 and TRBJ2-5; 9 nucleotides align to TRBD1. This CDR3 has 13 residues. The J segment lost 7 bases and the V segment lost 0 bases, leaving 1 base of the junction unmatched. Germline V gene data show CDR1 as SGHRS and CDR2 as YFSETQ. CDR3: CASSLGQGGTQYF. As DNA, the CDR3 is TGCGCCAGCAGCTTGGGACAGGGGGGGACCCAGTACTTC.

The chain employs TRBV2 and TRBJ2-7; no reliable D call. V was cut by 8 bases and J by 6 bases, with 23 bases left in between. Germline values: CDR1 SNHLY, CDR2 FYNNEI. The CDR3 has 15 residues. This CDR3 reads CASRKRIPNMGEQYF. In nucleotides, the CDR3 is TGTGCCAGCCGTAAGAGGATCCCAAACATGGGCGAGCAGTACTTC. The whole variable domain, remainder taken from reference TRBV2 and TRBJ2-7, is EPEVTQTPSHQVTQMGQEVILRCVPISNHLYFYWYRQILGQKVEFLVSFYNNEISEKSEIFDDQFSVERPDGSNFTLKIRSTKLEDSAMYFCASRKRIPNMGEQYFGPGTRLTVT.

A single count supports this clone. The genes are TRBV7-6 and TRBJ2-5; the match to TRBD1 covers 8 bases. Germline V gene data show CDR1 as SGHVS and CDR2 as FNYEAQ. This CDR3 comprises 15 residues. J was trimmed by 5 bases and V by 5 bases; bases with no gene match: 10. The CDR3 DNA sequence: TGTGCCAGCAGCACAGCCCGGACAGGGCGGGAGACCCAGTACTTC. Translation: CASSTARTGRETQYF.

The chain is built from TRBV4-3 and TRBJ2-6, with TRBD1 as a possible D gene (6 bases). CDR3 length: 17 amino acids. The ends were cut back, 4 bases at V and 4 bases at J, with 17 bases in the middle. Germline loops: CDR1 LGHNA, CDR2 YSLEER. The CDR3 DNA follows: TGCGCCAGCAGCCCCCAAACCCCAGGGGCAGGGGCCAACGTCCTGACTTTC. This sequence encodes CASSPQTPGAGANVLTF.

The rearrangement joins TRBV29-1 to TRBJ2-3; TRBD2 is a possible D gene (6 bases). The CDR3 consists of 14 residues. The V and J ends lost 2 bases and 4 bases respectively, with 13 bases between them. The germline V gene encodes CDR1 SQVTM and CDR2 ANQGSEA. The CDR3 here is CSVELGGAPDTQYF. The CDR3 DNA sequence: TGCAGCGTTGAACTCGGGGGAGCCCCAGATACGCAGTATTTT.

The chain combines TRBV2 with TRBJ1-1, with D possibly matching TRBD1 (6 bases). Trimming left V 4 bases short and J 2 bases short, with 8 bases between. The CDR3 spans 13 residues. The germline V gene encodes CDR1 SNHLY and CDR2 FYNNEI. The CDR3: CASSVQGNTEAFF. The DNA for the CDR3 is TGTGCCAGCAGTGTACAGGGCAACACTGAAGCTTTCTTT.

The J gene is TRBJ1-2, the V gene TRBV5-1; D call uncertain. V lost 0 bases and J 8 bases, leaving 8 bases between the germline ends. The CDR3 runs to 12 residues. Germline CDR1 is SGHRS and CDR2 is YFSETQ. The CDR3 nucleotides read TGCGCCAGCAGCTTGGCTTCGAGGGGCTACACCTTC. Residues: CASSLASRGYTF.

The chain uses TRBV13 and TRBJ1-1; the match to TRBD1 covers 8 bases. The CDR3 totals 14 residues. With 5 bases clipped from V and 4 bases from J, the junction kept 6 bases outside the gene matches. Germline-derived CDR1 and CDR2 are PRHDT and FYEKMQ (reference sequence). The CDR3 is CASSPDRGSTEAFF. The CDR3 DNA sequence: TGTGCCAGCAGCCCCGACAGGGGCTCCACTGAAGCTTTCTTT.